The following is a T cell receptor (beta chain) sequence with its context. This record comes from a study of blood T cell repertoires in COVID-19. Assay used: immunoSEQ multiplex PCR; TCRdb lists only in-frame clones, some missing. The repertoire includes 150,000 to 200,000 clones, about 87% of them detected once, and around 2.5% sits in the top ten. This CDR3 is 15 amino acids long. After removal of 4 bases from V and 3 bases from J, the junction contained 4 bases not matched to a gene. The germline CDR1 and CDR2 sequences are KGHSH and LQKENI. Sequencing used peripheral blood. This chain connects TRBV18 to TRBJ2-1, with TRBD1 matching 9 bases. This receptor was obtained from a man aged 35 to 55 with active or convalescent COVID-19. Written as DNA, the CDR3 is TGTGCCAGCTCACAGGGGACAGGGTACTACAATGAGCAGTTCTTC. It translates to CASSQGTGYYNEQFF.